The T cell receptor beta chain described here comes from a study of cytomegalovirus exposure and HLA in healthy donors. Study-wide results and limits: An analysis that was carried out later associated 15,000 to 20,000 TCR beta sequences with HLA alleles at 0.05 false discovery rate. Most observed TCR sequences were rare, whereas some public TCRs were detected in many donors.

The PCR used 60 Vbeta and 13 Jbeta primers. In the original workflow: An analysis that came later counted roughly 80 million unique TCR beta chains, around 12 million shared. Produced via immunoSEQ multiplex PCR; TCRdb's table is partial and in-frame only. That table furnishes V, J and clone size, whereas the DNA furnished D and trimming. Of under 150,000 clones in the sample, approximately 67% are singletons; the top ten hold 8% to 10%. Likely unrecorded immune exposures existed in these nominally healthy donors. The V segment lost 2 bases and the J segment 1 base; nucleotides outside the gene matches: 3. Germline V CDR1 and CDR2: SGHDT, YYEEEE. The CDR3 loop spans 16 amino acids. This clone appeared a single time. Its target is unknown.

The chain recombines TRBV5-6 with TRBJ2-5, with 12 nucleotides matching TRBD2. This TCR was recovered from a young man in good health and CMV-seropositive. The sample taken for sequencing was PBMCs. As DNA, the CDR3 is TGTGCCAGCAGCTTCCGACTAGCGGGGGCCCAAGAGACCCAGTACTTC. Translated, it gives CASSFRLAGAQETQYF. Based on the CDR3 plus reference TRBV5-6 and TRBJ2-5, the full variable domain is DAGVTQSPTHLIKTRGQQVTLRCSPKSGHDTVSWYQQALGQGPQFIFQYYEEEERQRGNFPDRFSGHQFPNYSSELNVNALLLGDSALYLCASSFRLAGAQETQYFGPGTRLLVL.